Below, one T cell receptor (beta chain) is given with its context. This sample is drawn from a study of siplizumab effects on memory and regulatory T cells. This table comes from immunoSEQ multiplex PCR, and its TCRdb copy is limited to in-frame clones, with some not included. The sample shows 100,000 or so clones, about 95% of them seen only once. This clonotype originated in a human donor in good health. Sequencing was performed on non-Treg CD4+ T cells sorted from blood.

The CDR3 here is CASMREPYNEQFF. CDR3 coding DNA: TGTGCCAGCATGCGGGAGCCCTACAATGAGCAGTTCTTC. V gene TRBV5-4 combines with J gene TRBJ2-1; TRBD2 agrees at 7 bases. CDR3 length: 13 amino acids. CDR1 is SGHNT, CDR2 YYREEE, per germline (reference sequence). V was pared by 6 bases and J by 2 bases, with 2 bases of the junction left unmatched.